The 10 T cell receptor beta chains listed next were all sequenced from one sample in a study of PD-L1 blockade in urothelial cancer. Sequencing used immunoSEQ multiplex PCR; TCRdb keeps in-frame clones, though not all of them. The sample yields some 28,000 clones, 80% seen once. This specimen was PBMCs, taken around atezolizumab (anti-PD-L1) treatment. The receptors shown here come from a man between 45 and 60 years old with urothelial cancer.

This sequence joins TRBV5-1 and TRBJ2-3; maybe TRBD2 (7 bases). Germline V gene lookup returns CDR1 SGHRS and CDR2 YFSETQ. Trimming removed 0 bases from V and 1 base from J, with 12 bases in between. CDR3 length equals 16 residues. CDR3 in amino acids: CASSLVSGGGTDTQYF. CDR3 bases: TGCGCCAGCAGCTTGGTATCGGGGGGCGGCACAGATACGCAGTATTTT.

The chain combines TRBV10-3 with TRBJ1-1; 9 nucleotides align to TRBD1. The J segment lost 5 bases and the V segment lost 4 bases, leaving 8 bases of the junction unmatched. CDR1 and CDR2 from the germline V gene are ENHRY and SYGVKD. The CDR3 is 15 residues long. CDR3 in DNA: TGTGCCATCAGTGCCCGACAGGGGGTAGATACTGAAGCTTTCTTT. Translating gives CAISARQGVDTEAFF.

V is TRBV7-9 and J is TRBJ1-2, with D hard to call. Germline assignment: CDR1 SEHNR and CDR2 FQNEAQ (reference sequence). The CDR3 length is 15 residues. The V gene lost 1 base and the J gene lost 4 bases, with 13 bases spanning the gap. The CDR3: CASSLDPGSSYGYTF. In DNA, the CDR3 is TGTGCCAGCAGCTTAGACCCGGGAAGCAGCTATGGCTACACCTTC.

As for this clone: This sample also contains other DNA sequences that code for the same CDR3. The chain couples TRBV19 to TRBJ2-7; 8 positions agree with TRBD2. After removal of 4 bases from V and 3 bases from J, the junction contained 5 bases not matched to a gene. Germline loops: CDR1 LNHDA, CDR2 SQIVND (reference sequence). The CDR3 has 14 amino acids. CDR3 region: CASSRAGDHYEQYF. The CDR3 bases are TGTGCCAGTAGTAGAGCGGGAGACCACTACGAGCAGTACTTC.

J is TRBJ2-5 and V is TRBV30; D perhaps matches TRBD2 (6 bases). Trimming removed 2 bases at V and 5 bases at J, with 15 bases between. The CDR3 extends over 14 amino acids. Germline V gives CDR1 GTSNPN, CDR2 SVGIG (reference sequence). CDR3 DNA sequence: TGTGCCTGGAGTTTAGGCAGCGCGGGGGAGACCCAGTACTTC. It codes for CAWSLGSAGETQYF.

The CDR3 sequence: CASSQDRRGGQETQYF. DNA for the CDR3: TGTGCCAGCAGCCAAGATAGGAGGGGAGGTCAAGAGACCCAGTACTTC. This sequence joins TRBV14 and TRBJ2-5; D is perhaps TRBD2 (6 bases). The CDR3 contains 16 residues. Between the trimmed V and J ends, which lost 0 bases and 2 bases, there was a span of 13 bases. CDR1 and CDR2 from the germline V gene are SGHDN and FVKESK.

The sample holds a few counts of this clone. The J gene is TRBJ1-2, the V gene TRBV2; TRBD1 is a possible D gene (6 bases). The CDR3 covers 14 residues. CDR1 and CDR2 from the germline V gene are SNHLY and FYNNEI. The germline V and J ends were trimmed by 4 bases and 6 bases, with 15 bases remaining between them. The CDR3 region is CASSVQGPRNGYTF. The CDR3 region has the DNA TGTGCCAGCAGTGTTCAGGGGCCCCGGAATGGCTACACCTTC.

The chain is built from TRBV5-1 and TRBJ1-4; a possible D gene is TRBD1 (5 bases). The length of the CDR3 is 16 residues. The germline V gene encodes CDR1 SGHRS and CDR2 YFSETQ. Trimming left V 0 bases short and J 6 bases short, with 15 bases between. The CDR3 DNA is TGCGCCAGCAGCTTGGAAAGGCACGGGGGGGATGAAAAACTGTTTTTT. It is translated as CASSLERHGGDEKLFF.

This clone was detected only a few times. The chain joins TRBV19 to TRBJ2-2, with 11 bases identical to TRBD2. Germline V CDR1 and CDR2: LNHDA, SQIVND (reference sequence). V lost 5 bases to trimming and J lost 6 bases; unmatched junction nucleotides: 5. This CDR3 has 15 amino acids. CDR3 bases: TGTGCCAGTAGTCTTAGCGGGAGGGTGGCCGGGGAGCTGTTTTTT. It encodes CASSLSGRVAGELFF.

V usage is TRBV4-1 and J usage is TRBJ2-2, with D maybe TRBD1 (5 bases). Germline values: CDR1 MGHRA, CDR2 YSYEKL. Trimming took 1 base from V and 4 from J, leaving 16 bases between them. There are 17 residues in the CDR3. CDR3 sequence reads: CASSQVDMGFGTGELFF. In nucleotides, the CDR3 is TGCGCCAGCAGCCAAGTGGACATGGGGTTTGGCACCGGGGAGCTGTTTTTT.